Below are 12 T cell receptor beta chains sequenced from a single sample in a study of T cell responses to AZD1222 COVID-19 vaccine. TCRdb keeps only in-frame clones here, not all; method: immunoSEQ multiplex PCR. The table includes more than 250,000 clones, over 90% detected once. Sequencing was performed on peripheral blood, taken on day 0 of AZD1222 vaccination. Receptor source: an adult in good health.

V usage is TRBV2 and J usage is TRBJ1-5; D is unresolved. This CDR3 spans 13 amino acids. Germline V lookup: CDR1 SNHLY, CDR2 FYNNEI. The V end was cut by 4 bases, the J end by 7 bases, with 11 bases between. CDR3 protein: CASSVEGRQPQHF. The CDR3 bases are TGTGCCAGCAGTGTAGAGGGAAGGCAGCCCCAGCATTTT.

The rearrangement links TRBV7-2 to TRBJ1-6, with a possible D match to TRBD1 (5 bases). With 11 bases removed from V and 0 bases from J, the gap between germline ends came to 20 bases. CDR1 is SGHTA, CDR2 FQGNSA, per germline. There are 17 residues in the CDR3. The DNA of the CDR3 is TGTGCCTCAAGGGGTTACAGGCTTCTCTCCTATAATTCACCCCTCCACTTT. Its protein product is CASRGYRLLSYNSPLHF.

Written as DNA, the CDR3 is TGTGCCAGCAGCCAAGTGGGCGGAGGGGACGGCTACACCTTC. Translating it yields CASSQVGGGDGYTF. The chain links TRBV14 to TRBJ1-2; a weak D match, TRBD1 (5 bases). The V gene's germline CDR1 is SGHDN and CDR2 FVKESK. The CDR3 totals 14 residues. V lost 1 base and J lost 8, with 14 bases in between.

V usage is TRBV28 and J usage is TRBJ1-6; D gene uncertain. This CDR3 has 14 amino acids. Per germline, CDR1 MDHEN and CDR2 SYDVKM. V lost 6 bases and J lost 5, with 11 bases in between. The CDR3 sequence is CASSRGGNNSPLHF. In DNA, the CDR3 is TGTGCCAGCAGCCGAGGCGGGAATAATTCACCCCTCCACTTT.

The chain links TRBV5-1 to TRBJ2-1; 10 bases are a match to TRBD1. Losses at the gene ends were 0 bases for V and 2 bases for J; bases not matched to a gene: 5. The CDR3 is 17 amino acids. Germline CDR1 SGHRS, CDR2 YFSETQ. The CDR3 here is CASSLASGTGAYNEQFF. In DNA form, the CDR3 reads TGCGCCAGCAGCTTGGCCTCTGGGACAGGGGCCTACAATGAGCAGTTCTTC.

The rearrangement joins TRBV7-2 to TRBJ1-2; no definite D call. This CDR3 spans 15 amino acids. Deletions cut 1 base from V and 2 bases from J, with 11 bases between. The germline CDR1 and CDR2 sequences are SGHTA and FQGNSA. DNA of the CDR3: TGTGCCAGCAGCTTAGACCGGGCCAGAAACTATGGCTACACCTTC. Translating it yields CASSLDRARNYGYTF.

This sequence joins TRBV4-1 and TRBJ1-1; the D is unclear. Trimming pared 1 base from V and 0 bases from J, leaving 6 bases between. The CDR3 has 14 amino acids. CDR1 is MGHRA, CDR2 YSYEKL, per germline. The CDR3 DNA reads TGCGCCAGCAGCCAAGTCCGGATGAACACTGAAGCTTTCTTT. Translating it yields CASSQVRMNTEAFF.

This rearrangement joins TRBV19 to TRBJ1-5; weak D call: TRBD1 (5 bases). V lost 1 base and J 7 bases, leaving 14 bases between the germline ends. This CDR3 spans 15 amino acids. Looked up from germline, CDR1 is LNHDA and CDR2 is SQIVND (reference sequence). CDR3 coding DNA: TGTGCCAGTAGTATAGGACAGAGCGTTAGACAGCCCCAGCATTTT. Protein: CASSIGQSVRQPQHF.

The chain is built from TRBV27 and TRBJ2-6; D gene unclear. The CDR3 covers 16 residues. Trimming pared 1 base from V and 2 bases from J, leaving 9 bases between. Germline CDR1 MNHEY, CDR2 SMNVEV (reference sequence). This CDR3 is CASSLLGQTGANVLTF. In nucleotides, the CDR3 is TGTGCCAGCAGTTTATTGGGCCAGACTGGGGCCAACGTCCTGACTTTC.

This clone was counted a single time. The chain joins TRBV5-4 to TRBJ1-6; possibly TRBD1 for D (6 bases). This CDR3 has 13 residues. Germline assignment: CDR1 SGHNT and CDR2 YYREEE (reference sequence). Between the trimmed V and J ends, which lost 0 bases and 9 bases, there was a span of 7 bases. CDR3 sequence: CASSLEGVSPLHF. DNA of the CDR3: TGTGCCAGCAGCTTGGAGGGGGTTTCACCCCTCCACTTT.

The chain combines TRBV27 with TRBJ2-7; TRBD1 matches at 9 bases. Germline V CDR1 and CDR2: MNHEY, SMNVEV (reference sequence). V dropped 5 bases and J dropped 6; count of bases not matched to a gene: 14. CDR3 length: 16 amino acids. CDR3 DNA: TGTGCCAGCAGTCAATCCTGGGGAGGGACAGGGTCCGAGCAGTACTTC. It yields the protein CASSQSWGGTGSEQYF.

The rearrangement uses TRBV28 and TRBJ2-7; D tentatively fits TRBD1 or TRBD2 (6 bases each). The CDR3 totals 15 residues. V lost 7 bases and J 3 bases, leaving 19 bases between the germline ends. CDR1 MDHEN and CDR2 SYDVKM come from the germline V gene. The CDR3, as DNA: TGTGCCAGCACCCCCGGGGGCAGGGGAGACTACGAGCAGTACTTC. It encodes CASTPGGRGDYEQYF. The full variable domain, its missing parts supplied by reference TRBV28 and TRBJ2-7, is DVKVTQSSRYLVKRTGEKVFLECVQDMDHENMFWYRQDPGLGLRLIYFSYDVKMKEKGDIPEGYSVSREKKERFSLILESASTNQTSMYLCASTPGGRGDYEQYFGPGTRLTVT.